Here is one T cell receptor beta chain with its context. Its antigen is as yet unknown. Here immunoSEQ multiplex PCR was the method, and the copy in TCRdb shows in-frame clones only, minus some. The sample consists of 45,000 or so clones, more than 70% of them appearing once. Exclusion of a patient followed from autoimmune disease history or systemic immunosuppression. Trimming shortened V by 6 bases and J by 2 bases, and 13 bases separated the two germline ends. CDR1 is KGHSH and CDR2 is LQKENI in the germline V gene. The CDR3 loop spans 14 amino acids. These data belong to a study of OX40 agonist ivuxolimab in advanced cancers. The study's findings and limits: The CD4+ and CD8+ T cells in the blood had expanded clonally by week 6 at 0.1 to 3.0 mg/kg.

This receptor was obtained from an adult with an advanced solid tumor such as melanoma, head and neck, liver or kidney cancer. The chain carries TRBV18 and TRBJ2-5; no firm D call. Sequencing was performed on CD4+ or CD8+ T cells sorted from blood, taken in a trial of the OX40 agonist ivuxolimab. CDR3 in DNA: TGTGCCAGCTCTCCTCAATTCGGGCAAGAGACCCAGTACTTC. It is translated as CASSPQFGQETQYF.